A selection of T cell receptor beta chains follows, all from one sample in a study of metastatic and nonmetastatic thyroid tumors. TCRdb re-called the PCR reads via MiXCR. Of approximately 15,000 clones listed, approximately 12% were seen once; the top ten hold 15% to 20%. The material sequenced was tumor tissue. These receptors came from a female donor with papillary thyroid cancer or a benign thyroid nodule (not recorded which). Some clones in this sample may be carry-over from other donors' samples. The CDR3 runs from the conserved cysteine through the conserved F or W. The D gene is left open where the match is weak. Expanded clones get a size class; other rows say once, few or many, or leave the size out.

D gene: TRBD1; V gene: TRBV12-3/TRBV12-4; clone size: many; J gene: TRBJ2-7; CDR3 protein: CASSEDRVSSYEQYF; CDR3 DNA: TGTGCCAGCAGTGAGGACAGGGTTAGCTCCTACGAGCAGTACTTC
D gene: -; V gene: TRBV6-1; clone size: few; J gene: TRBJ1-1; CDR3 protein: CASSERGTPTLTEAFF; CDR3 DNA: TGTGCCAGCAGTGAACGTGGGACCCCAACTCTTACTGAAGCTTTCTTT
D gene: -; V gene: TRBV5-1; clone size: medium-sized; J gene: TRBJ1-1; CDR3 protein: CASSLDGVLEAFF; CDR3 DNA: TGCGCCAGCAGCTTAGACGGCGTTTTGGAAGCTTTCTTT
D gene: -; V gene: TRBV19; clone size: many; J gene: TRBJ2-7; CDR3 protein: CASSGDSATYEQYF; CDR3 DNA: TGTGCCAGCTCCGGTGACAGTGCTACCTACGAGCAGTACTTC
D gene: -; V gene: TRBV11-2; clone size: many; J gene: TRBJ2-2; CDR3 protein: CASSLDRMGNTGELFF; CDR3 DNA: TGTGCCAGCAGCTTAGATCGGATGGGAAACACCGGGGAGCTGTTTTTT
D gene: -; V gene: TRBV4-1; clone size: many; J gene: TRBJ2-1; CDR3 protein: CASSQRYEPSYNEQFF; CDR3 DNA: TGCGCCAGCAGCCAACGATATGAACCTTCCTACAATGAGCAGTTCTTC
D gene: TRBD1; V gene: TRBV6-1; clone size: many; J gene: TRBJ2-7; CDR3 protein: CASSTGQGAPSSYEQYF; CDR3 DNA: TGTGCCAGCAGTACCGGACAGGGGGCACCGAGCTCCTACGAGCAGTACTTC
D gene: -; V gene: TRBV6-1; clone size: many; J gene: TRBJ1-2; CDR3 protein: CASSERIGDERGYTF; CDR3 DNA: TGTGCCAGCAGCGAGCGGATCGGGGACGAGAGGGGCTACACCTTC
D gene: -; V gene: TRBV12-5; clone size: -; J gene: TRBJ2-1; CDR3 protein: CASGFGVWGLNEQFF; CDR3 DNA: TGTGCTAGTGGTTTCGGGGTCTGGGGACTCAATGAGCAGTTCTTC
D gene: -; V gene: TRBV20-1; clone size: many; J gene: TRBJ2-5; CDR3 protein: CSAKGDAEETQYF; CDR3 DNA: TGCAGTGCTAAGGGGGACGCCGAAGAGACCCAGTACTTC
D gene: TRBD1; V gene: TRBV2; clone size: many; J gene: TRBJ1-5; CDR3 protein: CASSAQTGGSQPQHF; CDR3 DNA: TGTGCCAGCAGTGCGCAGACAGGGGGCTCCCAGCCCCAGCATTTT
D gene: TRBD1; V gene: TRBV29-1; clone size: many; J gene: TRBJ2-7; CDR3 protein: CSGGQGYEQYF; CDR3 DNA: TGCAGCGGCGGACAGGGTTACGAGCAGTACTTC
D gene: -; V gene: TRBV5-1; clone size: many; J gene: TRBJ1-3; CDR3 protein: CASSLDLLGGNTIYF; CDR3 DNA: TGCGCCAGCAGCTTGGACCTTCTCGGTGGAAACACCATATATTTT
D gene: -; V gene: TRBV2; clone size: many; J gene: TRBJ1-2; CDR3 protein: CASSGSAQGDGYTF; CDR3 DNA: TGTGCCAGCAGTGGCTCAGCGCAGGGCGATGGCTACACCTTC
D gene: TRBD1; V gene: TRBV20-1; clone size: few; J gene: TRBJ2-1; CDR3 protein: CSSRGTGEMDEQFF; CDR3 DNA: TGCAGTTCTAGAGGGACAGGTGAGATGGATGAGCAGTTCTTC
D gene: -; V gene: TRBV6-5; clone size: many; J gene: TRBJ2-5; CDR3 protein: CASSYRRGQETQYF; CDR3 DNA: TGTGCCAGCAGTTACCGTCGCGGGCAAGAGACCCAGTACTTC
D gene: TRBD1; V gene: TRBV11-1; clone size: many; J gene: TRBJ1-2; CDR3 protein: CASSSYPGQVNYGYTF; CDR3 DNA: TGTGCCAGCAGCTCATACCCGGGACAGGTCAACTATGGCTACACCTTC
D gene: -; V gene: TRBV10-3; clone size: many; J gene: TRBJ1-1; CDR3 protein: CAISGLHPESLNTEAFF; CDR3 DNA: TGTGCCATCAGTGGGCTTCACCCGGAGAGCCTGAACACTGAAGCTTTCTTT
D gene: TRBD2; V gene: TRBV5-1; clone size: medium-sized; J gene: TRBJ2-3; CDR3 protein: CASSLQGGTSGRTDTQYF; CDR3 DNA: TGCGCCAGCAGCTTGCAGGGGGGGACTAGCGGGAGAACAGATACGCAGTATTTT
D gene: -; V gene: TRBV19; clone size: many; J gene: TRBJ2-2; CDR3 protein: CASSIRAGGRELFF; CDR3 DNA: TGTGCCAGTAGTATAAGGGCCGGTGGCCGGGAGCTGTTTTTT
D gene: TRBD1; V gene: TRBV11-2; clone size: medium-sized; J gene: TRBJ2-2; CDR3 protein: CASSRDRVGNTGELFF; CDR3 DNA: TGTGCCAGCAGCCGTGACAGGGTCGGAAACACCGGGGAGCTGTTTTTT
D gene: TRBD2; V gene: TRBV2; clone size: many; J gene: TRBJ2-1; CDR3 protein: CATWGTSGYNEQFF; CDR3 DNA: TGTGCCACCTGGGGGACTAGCGGTTACAATGAGCAGTTCTTC
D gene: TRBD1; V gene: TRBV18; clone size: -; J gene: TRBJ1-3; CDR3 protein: CASAGQGSGNTIYF; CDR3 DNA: TGTGCCAGCGCCGGACAGGGCTCTGGAAACACCATATATTTT
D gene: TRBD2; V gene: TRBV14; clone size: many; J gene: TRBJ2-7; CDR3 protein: CASSLRATSGTSYEQYF; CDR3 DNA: TGTGCCAGCAGCCTCAGGGCGACTAGCGGGACCTCCTACGAGCAGTACTTC
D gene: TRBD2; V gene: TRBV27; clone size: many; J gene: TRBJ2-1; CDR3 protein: CASSLSVAGASQFF; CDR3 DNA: TGTGCCAGCAGTTTATCGGTAGCGGGAGCTAGTCAGTTCTTC
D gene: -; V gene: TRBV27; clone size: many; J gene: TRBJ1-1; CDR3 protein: CASSFAGEEEAFF; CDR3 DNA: TGTGCCAGCAGTTTTGCAGGGGAGGAGGAAGCTTTCTTT
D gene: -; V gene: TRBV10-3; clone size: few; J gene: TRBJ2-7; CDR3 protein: CAITQGSEQYF; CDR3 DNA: TGTGCCATCACCCAGGGTAGTGAGCAGTACTTC
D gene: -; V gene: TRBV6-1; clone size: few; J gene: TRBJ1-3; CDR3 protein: CASRESRGNTIYF; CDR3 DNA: TGTGCCAGCAGGGAATCCCGGGGAAACACCATATATTTT